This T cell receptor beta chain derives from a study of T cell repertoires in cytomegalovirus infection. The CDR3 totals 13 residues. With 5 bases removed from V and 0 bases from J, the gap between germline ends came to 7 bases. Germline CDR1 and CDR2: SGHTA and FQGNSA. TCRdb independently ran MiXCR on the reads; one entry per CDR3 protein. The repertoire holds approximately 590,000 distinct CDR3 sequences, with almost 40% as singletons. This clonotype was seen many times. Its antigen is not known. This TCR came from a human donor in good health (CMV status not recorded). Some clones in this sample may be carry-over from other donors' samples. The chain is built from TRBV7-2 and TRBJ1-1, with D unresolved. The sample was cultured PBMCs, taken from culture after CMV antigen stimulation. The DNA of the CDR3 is TGTGCCAGCAGCACACGGATGAACACTGAAGCTTTCTTT. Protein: CASSTRMNTEAFF.